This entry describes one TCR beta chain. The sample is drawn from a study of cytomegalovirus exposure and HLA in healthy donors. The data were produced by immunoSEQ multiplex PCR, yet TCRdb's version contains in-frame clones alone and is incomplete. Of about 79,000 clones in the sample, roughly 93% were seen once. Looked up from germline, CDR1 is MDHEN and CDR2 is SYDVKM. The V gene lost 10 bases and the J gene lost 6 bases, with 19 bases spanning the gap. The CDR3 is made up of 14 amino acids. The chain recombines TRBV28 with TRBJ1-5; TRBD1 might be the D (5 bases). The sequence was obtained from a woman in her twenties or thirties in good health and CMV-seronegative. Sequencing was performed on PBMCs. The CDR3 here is CANKGTGLGQPQHF. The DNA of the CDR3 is TGTGCCAACAAGGGAACAGGTTTAGGTCAGCCCCAGCATTTT.